This T cell receptor (beta chain) was captured by sequencing in a study of CD8 T cells in ankylosing spondylitis. With respect to this clonotype: Antigen unknown. This may come from a read error, since a much larger clone is one base off.

Study observations and caveats: A motif in TCR beta, a set of roughly eight highly homologous variants, appeared characteristic of ankylosing spondylitis blood. CD8+ by phenotype, disease-linked clones were relatively rare in peripheral blood.

V shed 4 bases and J shed 4 bases, with 8 bases lying between them. There are 13 residues in the CDR3. CDR1 is SGHRS and CDR2 is YFSETQ in the germline V gene. TCRdb used MiXCR to reprocess the 5' RACE reads, holding one entry per CDR3 protein. Of roughly 670,000 distinct CDR3 sequences in the sample, under 20% are singletons; the top ten hold roughly a fifth. The rearrangement links TRBV5-1 to TRBJ1-4; D is uncertain. The sequenced material came from blood, either unsorted or a sorted T cell fraction (not recorded which). This clonotype was obtained from a male donor with ankylosing spondylitis. CDR3 coding DNA: TGCGCCAGCAGCCCCGACATTAATGAAAAACTGTTTTTT. Its protein product is CASSPDINEKLFF.